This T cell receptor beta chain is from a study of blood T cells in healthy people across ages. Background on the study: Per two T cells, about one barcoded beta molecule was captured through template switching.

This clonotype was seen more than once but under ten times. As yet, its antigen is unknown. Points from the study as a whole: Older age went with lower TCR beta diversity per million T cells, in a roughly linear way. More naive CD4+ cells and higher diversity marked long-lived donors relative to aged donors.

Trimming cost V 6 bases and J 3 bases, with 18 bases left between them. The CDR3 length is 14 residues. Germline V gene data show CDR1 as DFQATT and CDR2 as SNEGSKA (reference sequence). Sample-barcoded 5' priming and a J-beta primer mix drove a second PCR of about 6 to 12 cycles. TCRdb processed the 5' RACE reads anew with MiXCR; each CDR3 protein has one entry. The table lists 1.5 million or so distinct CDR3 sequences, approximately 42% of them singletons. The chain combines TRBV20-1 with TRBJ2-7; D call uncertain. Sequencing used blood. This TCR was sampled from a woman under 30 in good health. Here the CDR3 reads CSAPPGPQFYEQYF. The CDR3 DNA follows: TGCAGTGCCCCACCCGGACCACAGTTCTACGAGCAGTACTTC.